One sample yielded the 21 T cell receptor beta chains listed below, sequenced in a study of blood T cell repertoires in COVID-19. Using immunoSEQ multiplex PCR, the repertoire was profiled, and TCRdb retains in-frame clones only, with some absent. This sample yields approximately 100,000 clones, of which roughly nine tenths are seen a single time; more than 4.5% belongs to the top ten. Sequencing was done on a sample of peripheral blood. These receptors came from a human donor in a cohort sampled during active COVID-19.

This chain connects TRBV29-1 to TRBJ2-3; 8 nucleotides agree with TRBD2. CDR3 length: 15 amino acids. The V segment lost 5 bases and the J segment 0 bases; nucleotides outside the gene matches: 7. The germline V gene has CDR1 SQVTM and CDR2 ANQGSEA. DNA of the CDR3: TGCAGCGTTCGACTAGCGCGCTCTAGCACAGATACGCAGTATTTT. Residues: CSVRLARSSTDTQYF.

The CDR3 loop is CASSSGLDSYEQYF. CDR3 nucleotides: TGTGCCAGCAGCTCCGGACTCGATTCCTACGAGCAGTACTTC. The rearrangement uses TRBV5-4 and TRBJ2-7, with a possible D match to TRBD2 (5 bases). The CDR3 has 14 residues. Trimming removed 3 bases from V and 1 base from J, with 11 bases in between. Germline V lookup: CDR1 SGHNT, CDR2 YYREEE (reference sequence).

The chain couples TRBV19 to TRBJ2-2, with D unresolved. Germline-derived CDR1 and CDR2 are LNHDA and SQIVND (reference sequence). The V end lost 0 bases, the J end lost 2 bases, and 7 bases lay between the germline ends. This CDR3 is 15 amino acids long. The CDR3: CASSIDYSNTGELFF. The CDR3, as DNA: TGTGCCAGTAGTATAGATTACAGCAACACCGGGGAGCTGTTTTTT.

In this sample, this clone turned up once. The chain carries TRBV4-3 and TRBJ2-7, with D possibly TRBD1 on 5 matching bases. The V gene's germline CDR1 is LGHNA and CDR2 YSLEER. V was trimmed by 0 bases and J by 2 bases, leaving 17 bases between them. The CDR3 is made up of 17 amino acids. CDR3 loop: CASSQDRYGRVAYEQYF. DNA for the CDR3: TGCGCCAGCAGCCAAGATCGTTACGGCAGGGTGGCCTACGAGCAGTACTTC.

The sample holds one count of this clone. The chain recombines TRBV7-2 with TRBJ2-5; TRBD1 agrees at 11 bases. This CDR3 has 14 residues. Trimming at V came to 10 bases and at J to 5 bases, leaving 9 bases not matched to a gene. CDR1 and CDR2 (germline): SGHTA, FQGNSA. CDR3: CATGTGGGFETQYF. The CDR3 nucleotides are TGTGCCACCGGGACAGGGGGTGGGTTCGAGACCCAGTACTTC.

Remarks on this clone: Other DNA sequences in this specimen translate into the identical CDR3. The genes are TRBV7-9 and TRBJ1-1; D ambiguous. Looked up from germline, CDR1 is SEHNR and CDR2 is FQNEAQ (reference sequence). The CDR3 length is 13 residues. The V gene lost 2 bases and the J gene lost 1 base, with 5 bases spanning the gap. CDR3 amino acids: CASSLSGNTEAFF. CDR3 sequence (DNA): TGTGCCAGCAGCTTAAGCGGGAACACTGAAGCTTTCTTT.

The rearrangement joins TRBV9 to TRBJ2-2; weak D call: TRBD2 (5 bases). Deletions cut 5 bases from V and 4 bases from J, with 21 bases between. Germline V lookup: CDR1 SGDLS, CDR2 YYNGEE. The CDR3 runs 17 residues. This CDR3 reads CASSARAPGLSTGELFF. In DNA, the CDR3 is TGTGCCAGCAGTGCGAGGGCTCCCGGTTTAAGCACCGGGGAGCTGTTTTTT.

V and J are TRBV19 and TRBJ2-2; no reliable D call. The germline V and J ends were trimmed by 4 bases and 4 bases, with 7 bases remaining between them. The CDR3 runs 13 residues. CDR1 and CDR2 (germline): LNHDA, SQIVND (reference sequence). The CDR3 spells CASSKPGTGELFF. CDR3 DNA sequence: TGTGCCAGTAGTAAGCCCGGCACCGGGGAGCTGTTTTTT.

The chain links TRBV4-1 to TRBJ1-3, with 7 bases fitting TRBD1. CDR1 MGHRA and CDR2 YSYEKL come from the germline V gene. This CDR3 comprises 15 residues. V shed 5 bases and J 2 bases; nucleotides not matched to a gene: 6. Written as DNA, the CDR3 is TGCGCCAGCAGCACACGACAGGGACCTGGAAACACCATATATTTT. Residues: CASSTRQGPGNTIYF.

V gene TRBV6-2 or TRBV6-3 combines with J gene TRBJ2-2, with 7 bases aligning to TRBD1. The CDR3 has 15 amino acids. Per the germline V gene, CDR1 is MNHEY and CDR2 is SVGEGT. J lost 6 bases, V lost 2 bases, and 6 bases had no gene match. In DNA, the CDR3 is TGTGCCAGCAGTTACCATCACCAGGGGGCCGGGGAGCTGTTTTTT. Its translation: CASSYHHQGAGELFF.

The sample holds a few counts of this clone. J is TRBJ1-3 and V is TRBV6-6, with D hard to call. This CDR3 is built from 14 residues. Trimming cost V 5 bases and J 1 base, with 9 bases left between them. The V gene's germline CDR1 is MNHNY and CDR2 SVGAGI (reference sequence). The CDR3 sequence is CASSRDISGNTIYF. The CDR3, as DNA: TGTGCCAGCAGTCGCGACATTTCTGGAAACACCATATATTTT.

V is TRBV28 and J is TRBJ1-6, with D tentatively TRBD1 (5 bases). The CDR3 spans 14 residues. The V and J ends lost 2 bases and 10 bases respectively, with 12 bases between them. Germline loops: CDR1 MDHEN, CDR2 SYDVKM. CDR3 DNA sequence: TGTGCCAGCAGTTTAGGGCAGGGCTGGTCACCCCTCCACTTT. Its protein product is CASSLGQGWSPLHF.

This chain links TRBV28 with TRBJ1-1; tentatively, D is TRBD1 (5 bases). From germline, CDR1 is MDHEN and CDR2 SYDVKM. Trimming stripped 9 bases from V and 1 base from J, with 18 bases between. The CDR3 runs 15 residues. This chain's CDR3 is CASTGGGSRNTEAFF. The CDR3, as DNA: TGTGCCAGTACTGGGGGGGGGTCGAGGAACACTGAAGCTTTCTTT.

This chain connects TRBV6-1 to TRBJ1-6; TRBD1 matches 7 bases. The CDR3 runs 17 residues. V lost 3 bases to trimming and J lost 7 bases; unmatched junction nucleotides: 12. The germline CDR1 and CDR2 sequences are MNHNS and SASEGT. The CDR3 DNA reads TGTGCCAGCAGTGACAGCGCCAGACAGGGACGAAATTCACCCCTCCACTTT. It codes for CASSDSARQGRNSPLHF.

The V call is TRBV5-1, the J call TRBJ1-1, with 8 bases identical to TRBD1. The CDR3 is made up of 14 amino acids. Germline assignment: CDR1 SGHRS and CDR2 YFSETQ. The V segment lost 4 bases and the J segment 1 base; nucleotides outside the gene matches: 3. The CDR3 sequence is CASSPDRENTEAFF. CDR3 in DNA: TGCGCCAGCAGCCCGGACAGGGAGAACACTGAAGCTTTCTTT.

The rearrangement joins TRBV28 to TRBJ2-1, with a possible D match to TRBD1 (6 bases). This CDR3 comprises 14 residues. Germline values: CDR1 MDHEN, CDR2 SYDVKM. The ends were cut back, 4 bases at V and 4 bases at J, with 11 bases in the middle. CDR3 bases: TGTGCCAGCAGTTCGTCACAGGGATACAATGAGCAGTTCTTC. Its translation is CASSSSQGYNEQFF.

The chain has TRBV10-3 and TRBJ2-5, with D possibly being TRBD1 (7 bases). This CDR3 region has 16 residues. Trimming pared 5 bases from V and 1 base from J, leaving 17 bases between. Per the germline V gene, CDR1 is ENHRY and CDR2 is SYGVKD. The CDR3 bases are TGTGCCATCAGTCCGGGGGACAGATTTTCCCAAGAGACCCAGTACTTC. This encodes CAISPGDRFSQETQYF.

The CDR3 spells CASSPNTGELFF. The CDR3 DNA reads as TGTGCCAGCAGCCCTAACACCGGGGAGCTGTTTTTT. The V and J genes are TRBV7-9 and TRBJ2-2, with no clear D. V shed 5 bases and J shed 2 bases, with 3 bases lying between them. The CDR3 contains 12 residues. Germline-derived CDR1 and CDR2 are SEHNR and FQNEAQ (reference sequence).

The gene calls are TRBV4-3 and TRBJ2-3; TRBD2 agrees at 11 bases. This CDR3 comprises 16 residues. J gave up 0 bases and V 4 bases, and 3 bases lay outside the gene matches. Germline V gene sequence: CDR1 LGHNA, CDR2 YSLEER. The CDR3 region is CASSRLAGGSTDTQYF. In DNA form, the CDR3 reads TGCGCCAGCAGCCGTCTAGCGGGGGGTAGCACAGATACGCAGTATTTT.

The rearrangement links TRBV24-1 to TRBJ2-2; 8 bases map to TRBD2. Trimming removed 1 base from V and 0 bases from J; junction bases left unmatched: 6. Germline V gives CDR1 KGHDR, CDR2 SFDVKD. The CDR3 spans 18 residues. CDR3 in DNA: TGTGCCACCAGTGATTTCCTAATAGCGGGACCGAACACCGGGGAGCTGTTTTTT. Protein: CATSDFLIAGPNTGELFF.

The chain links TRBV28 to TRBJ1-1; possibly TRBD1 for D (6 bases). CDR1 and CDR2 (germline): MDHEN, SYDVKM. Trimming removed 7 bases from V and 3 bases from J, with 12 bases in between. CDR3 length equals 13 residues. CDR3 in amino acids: CASTLGTHTEAFF. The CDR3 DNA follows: TGTGCCAGCACCTTGGGGACACACACTGAAGCTTTCTTT.